This TCR beta chain was identified in a study of patients and donors after allogeneic stem cell transplantation. Germline V lookup: CDR1 MNHEY, CDR2 SVGAGI. Deletions cut 4 bases from V and 4 bases from J, with 7 bases between. CDR3 length: 12 amino acids. In TCRdb, the RT-PCR reads were re-called with MiXCR into one record per CDR3 protein. Of about 24,000 distinct CDR3 sequences listed, approximately 42% were seen once; the top ten hold just under 80%. The rearrangement uses TRBV6-5 and TRBJ1-1, with D hard to call. The source of this sequence is a human donor who was either an allogeneic HSCT recipient or a stem cell or donor lymphocyte infusion donor (not recorded which). It is not recorded whose cells these are; they may come from a transplant donor. Sequencing was carried out using blood, either unsorted or a sorted T cell fraction (not recorded which). The CDR3 nucleotides read TGTGCCAGCAGTTTTTCAGGCACTGAAGCTTTCTTT. Translating it yields CASSFSGTEAFF.